The 10 T cell receptor beta chains reported below all come from one sample, sequenced in a study of blood T cell repertoires in COVID-19. Using immunoSEQ multiplex PCR, the repertoire was profiled, and TCRdb retains in-frame clones only, with some absent. The sample carries approximately 300,000 clones, roughly 90% recorded once. The sequencing input was PBMCs or T cells enriched from blood (not recorded which). The source of these receptors is a young woman who had been exposed to COVID-19.

This clone has a single count. The chain has TRBV9 and TRBJ1-1; D not certain. Germline assignment: CDR1 SGDLS and CDR2 YYNGEE. CDR3 length: 15 residues. Trimming cost V 0 bases and J 3 bases, with 12 bases left between them. The CDR3 region is CASSVEATTYTEAFF. The DNA for the CDR3 is TGTGCCAGCAGCGTAGAGGCCACTACCTACACTGAAGCTTTCTTT.

The V and J genes are TRBV25-1 and TRBJ2-2, with D perhaps TRBD2 (6 bases). CDR3 length: 14 amino acids. Trimming took 8 bases from V and 3 from J, leaving 13 bases between them. Per the germline V gene, CDR1 is MGHDK and CDR2 is SYGVNS. CDR3 amino acids: CASQAGFYTGELFF. CDR3 bases: TGTGCCAGCCAGGCGGGATTCTACACCGGGGAGCTGTTTTTT.

The CDR3: CASTLRTGSPYNEQFF. In DNA, the CDR3 is TGTGCCAGCACCTTGAGAACAGGTTCCCCCTACAATGAGCAGTTCTTC. The chain couples TRBV11-2 to TRBJ2-1; maybe TRBD1 (5 bases). This CDR3 is built from 16 residues. V gave up 7 bases and J gave up 2 bases, with 18 bases separating them. CDR1 and CDR2 (germline): SGHAT, FQNNGV.

The V gene is TRBV5-6, the J gene TRBJ2-1; TRBD2 matches 7 bases. This CDR3 has 15 residues. Unmatched junction bases numbered 14, after V lost 4 bases and J lost 10 bases. The germline V gene has CDR1 SGHDT and CDR2 YYEEEE. CDR3 region: CASSPVGGSLGEQFF. As DNA, the CDR3 is TGTGCCAGCAGCCCGGTGGGGGGGTCGCTCGGGGAGCAGTTCTTC.

This chain links TRBV4-3 with TRBJ2-1; TRBD2 aligns across 14 bases. This CDR3 has 16 residues. Trimming cost V 5 bases and J 6 bases; bases outside gene matches: 6. CDR1 is LGHNA and CDR2 is YSLEER in the germline V gene. For the CDR3, the DNA is TGCGCCAGCAGCTGGCGACTAGCGGGGGGGCGCAATGAGCAGTTCTTC. Its translation: CASSWRLAGGRNEQFF.

The V call is TRBV5-4, the J call TRBJ2-1; weak D call: TRBD1 (7 bases). The CDR3 has 15 amino acids. Germline CDR1 SGHNT, CDR2 YYREEE (reference sequence). Trimming removed 2 bases from V and 9 bases from J, with 18 bases in between. The CDR3 sequence: CASSFQGGRRGEQFF. CDR3 in DNA: TGTGCCAGCAGCTTTCAGGGGGGACGACGGGGTGAGCAGTTCTTC.

The V and J genes are TRBV6-1 and TRBJ2-6; 9 positions agree with TRBD1. Germline assignment: CDR1 MNHNS and CDR2 SASEGT. The J segment lost 0 bases and the V segment lost 0 bases, leaving 9 bases of the junction unmatched. This CDR3 has 20 amino acids. The CDR3 nucleotides read TGTGCCAGCAGTGAAGCGATTCACAGGGGGCGAGGCTCTGGGGCCAACGTCCTGACTTTC. Its protein is CASSEAIHRGRGSGANVLTF.

The chain has TRBV12-3 or TRBV12-4 and TRBJ1-1, with TRBD1 matching over 9 bases. The ends lost 6 bases at V and 7 bases at J; junction bases unmatched: 3. The length of the CDR3 is 12 residues. The chain's CDR3 is CASRGQGGEAFF. CDR3 DNA: TGTGCCAGCAGGGGACAGGGCGGTGAAGCTTTCTTT.

This clone was detected only once. The chain couples TRBV3-1 (or the pseudogene TRBV3-2) to TRBJ1-2; 9 bases match TRBD1. Germline values: CDR1 LGHDT, CDR2 YNNKEL (reference sequence). V shed 1 base and J 4 bases; nucleotides not matched to a gene: 22. The CDR3 has 21 amino acids. The CDR3 is CASSQGLGTGHRRVLSYGYTF. CDR3 in DNA: TGTGCCAGCAGCCAAGGCCTCGGGACAGGGCATAGGAGGGTCCTCAGCTATGGCTACACCTTC.

The rearrangement uses TRBV5-5 and TRBJ1-3, with D uncertain. Germline V gene lookup returns CDR1 SGHKS and CDR2 YYEKEE (reference sequence). Trimming took off 4 bases at V and 0 bases at J, with 14 bases between the two ends. The CDR3 loop spans 16 amino acids. For the CDR3, the DNA is TGTGCCAGCAGCAACCAAGCCCTTTCCTCTGGAAACACCATATATTTT. It codes for CASSNQALSSGNTIYF.